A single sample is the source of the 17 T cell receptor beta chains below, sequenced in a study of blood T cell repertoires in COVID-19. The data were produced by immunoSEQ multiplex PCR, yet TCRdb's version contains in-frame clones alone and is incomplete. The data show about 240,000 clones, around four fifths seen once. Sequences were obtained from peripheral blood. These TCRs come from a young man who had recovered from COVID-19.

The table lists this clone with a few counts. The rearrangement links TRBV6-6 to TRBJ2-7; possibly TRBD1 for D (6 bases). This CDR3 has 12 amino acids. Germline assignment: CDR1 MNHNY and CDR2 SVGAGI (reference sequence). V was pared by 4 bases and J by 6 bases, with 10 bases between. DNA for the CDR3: TGTGCCAGCAGTTCAACAGGGTCCGAGCAGTACGTC. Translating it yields CASSSTGSEQYV.

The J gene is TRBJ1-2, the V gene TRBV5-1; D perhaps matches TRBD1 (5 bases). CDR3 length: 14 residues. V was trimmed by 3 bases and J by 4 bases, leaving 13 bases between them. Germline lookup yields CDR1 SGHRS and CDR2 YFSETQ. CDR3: CASSSDGQGYGYTF. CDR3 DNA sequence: TGCGCCAGCAGCTCGGACGGTCAGGGCTATGGCTACACCTTC.

Written as DNA, the CDR3 is TGTGCCAGCAGCTCCAACAGGGGAAATGAGCAGTTCTTC. Translated: CASSSNRGNEQFF. V is TRBV7-9 and J is TRBJ2-1, with TRBD1 matching over 7 bases. The CDR3 extends over 13 amino acids. Germline CDR1 and CDR2: SEHNR and FQNEAQ (reference sequence). The trim removed 4 bases at V and 7 bases at J, leaving 4 bases unmatched.

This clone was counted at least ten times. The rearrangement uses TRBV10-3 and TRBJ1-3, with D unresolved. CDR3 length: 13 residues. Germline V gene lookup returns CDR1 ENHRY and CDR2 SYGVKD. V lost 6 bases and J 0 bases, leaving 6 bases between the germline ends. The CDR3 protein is CAIRDTSGNTIYF. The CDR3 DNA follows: TGTGCCATCAGAGACACCTCTGGAAACACCATATATTTT.

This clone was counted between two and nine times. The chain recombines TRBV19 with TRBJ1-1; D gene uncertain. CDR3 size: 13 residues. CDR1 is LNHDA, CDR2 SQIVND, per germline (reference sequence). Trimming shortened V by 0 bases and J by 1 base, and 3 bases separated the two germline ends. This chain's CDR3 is CASSIDRNTEAFF. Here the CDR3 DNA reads TGTGCCAGTAGTATAGACAGGAACACTGAAGCTTTCTTT. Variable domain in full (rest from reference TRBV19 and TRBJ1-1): DGGITQSPKYLFRKEGQNVTLSCEQNLNHDAMYWYRQDPGQGLRLIYYSQIVNDFQKGDIAEGYSVSREKKESFPLTVTSAQKNPTAFYLCASSIDRNTEAFFGQGTRLTVV.

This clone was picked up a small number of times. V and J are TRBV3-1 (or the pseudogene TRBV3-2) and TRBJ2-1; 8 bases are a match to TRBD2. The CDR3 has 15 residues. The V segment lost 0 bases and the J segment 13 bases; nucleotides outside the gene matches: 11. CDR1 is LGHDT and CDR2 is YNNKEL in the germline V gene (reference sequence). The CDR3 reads CASSQDSGGTPGQFF. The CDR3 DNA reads TGTGCCAGCAGCCAAGATTCGGGGGGGACTCCAGGACAGTTCTTC.

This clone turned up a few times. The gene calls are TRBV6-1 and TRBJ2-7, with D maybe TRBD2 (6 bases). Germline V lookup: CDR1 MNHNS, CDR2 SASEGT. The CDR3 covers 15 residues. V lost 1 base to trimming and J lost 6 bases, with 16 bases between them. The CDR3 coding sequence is TGTGCCAGCAGTGAAGAGTTGGGACTTGTCCTCGAGCAGTACTTC. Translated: CASSEELGLVLEQYF.

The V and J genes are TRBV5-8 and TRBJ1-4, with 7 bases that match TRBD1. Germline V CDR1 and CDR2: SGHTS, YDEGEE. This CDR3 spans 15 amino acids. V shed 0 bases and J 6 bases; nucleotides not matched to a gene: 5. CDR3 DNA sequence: TGTGCCAGCAGCTTGGGGGCCAGGGGGTATGAAAAACTGTTTTTT. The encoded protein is CASSLGARGYEKLFF.

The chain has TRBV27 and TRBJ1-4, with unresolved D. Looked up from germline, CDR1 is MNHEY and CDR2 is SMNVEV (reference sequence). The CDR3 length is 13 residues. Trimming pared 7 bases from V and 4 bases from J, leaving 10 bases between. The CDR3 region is CASTSSLNEKLFF. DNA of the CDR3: TGTGCCAGCACTTCCTCCCTTAATGAAAAACTGTTTTTT.

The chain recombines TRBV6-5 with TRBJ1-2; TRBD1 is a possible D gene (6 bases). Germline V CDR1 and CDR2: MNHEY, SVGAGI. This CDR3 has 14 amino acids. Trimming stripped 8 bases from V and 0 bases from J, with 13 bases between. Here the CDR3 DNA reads TGTGCCAGCGCCTTTAACAGGGCTAACTATGGCTACACCTTC. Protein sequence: CASAFNRANYGYTF.

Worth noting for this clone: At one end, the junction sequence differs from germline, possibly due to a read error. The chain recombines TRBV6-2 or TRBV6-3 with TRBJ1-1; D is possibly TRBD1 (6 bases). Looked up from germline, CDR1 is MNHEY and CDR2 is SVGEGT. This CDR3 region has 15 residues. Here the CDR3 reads CASSYPRQVNSEAFF. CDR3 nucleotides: TGTGCCAGCAGTTACCCCAGACAGGTTAACAGTGAAGCTTTCTTT.

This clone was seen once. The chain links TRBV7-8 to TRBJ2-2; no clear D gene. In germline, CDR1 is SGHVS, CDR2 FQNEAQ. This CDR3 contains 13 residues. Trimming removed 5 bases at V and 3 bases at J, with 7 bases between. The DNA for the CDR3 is TGTGCCAGCAGCGGCCGGGACACCGGGGAGCTGTTTTTT. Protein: CASSGRDTGELFF.

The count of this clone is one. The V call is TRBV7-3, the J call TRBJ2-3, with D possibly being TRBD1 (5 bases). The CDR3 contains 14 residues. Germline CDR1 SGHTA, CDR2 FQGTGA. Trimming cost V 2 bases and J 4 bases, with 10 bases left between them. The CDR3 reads CASSLQGPSDTQYF. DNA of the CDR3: TGTGCCAGCAGCTTACAGGGCCCCTCAGATACGCAGTATTTT.

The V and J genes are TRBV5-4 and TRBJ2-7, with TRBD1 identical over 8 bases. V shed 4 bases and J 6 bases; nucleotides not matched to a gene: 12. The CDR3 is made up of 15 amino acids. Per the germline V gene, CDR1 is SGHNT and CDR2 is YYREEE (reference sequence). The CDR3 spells CASSRVGDRGSEQYF. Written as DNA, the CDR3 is TGTGCCAGCAGCCGCGTGGGAGACAGGGGCAGCGAGCAGTACTTC.

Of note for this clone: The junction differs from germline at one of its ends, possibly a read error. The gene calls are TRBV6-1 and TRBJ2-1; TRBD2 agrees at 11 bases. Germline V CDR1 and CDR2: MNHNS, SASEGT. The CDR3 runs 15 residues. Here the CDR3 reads CAGSLIAGGRNEQFF. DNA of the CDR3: TGTGCCGGCAGCTTAATAGCGGGGGGGCGAAATGAGCAGTTCTTC.

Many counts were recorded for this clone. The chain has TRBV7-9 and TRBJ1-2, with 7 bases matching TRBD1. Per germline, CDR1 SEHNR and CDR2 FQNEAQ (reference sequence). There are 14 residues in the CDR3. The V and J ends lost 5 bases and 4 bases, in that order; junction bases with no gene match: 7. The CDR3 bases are TGTGCCAGCAGCCGAATGACAGGGTTCTATGGCTACACCTTC. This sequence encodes CASSRMTGFYGYTF.

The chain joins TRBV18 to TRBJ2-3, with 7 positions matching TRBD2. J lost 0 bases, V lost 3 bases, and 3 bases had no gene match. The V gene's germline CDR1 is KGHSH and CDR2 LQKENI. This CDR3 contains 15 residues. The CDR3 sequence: CASSPGGVSTDTQYF. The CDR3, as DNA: TGTGCCAGCTCACCTGGGGGGGTAAGCACAGATACGCAGTATTTT.